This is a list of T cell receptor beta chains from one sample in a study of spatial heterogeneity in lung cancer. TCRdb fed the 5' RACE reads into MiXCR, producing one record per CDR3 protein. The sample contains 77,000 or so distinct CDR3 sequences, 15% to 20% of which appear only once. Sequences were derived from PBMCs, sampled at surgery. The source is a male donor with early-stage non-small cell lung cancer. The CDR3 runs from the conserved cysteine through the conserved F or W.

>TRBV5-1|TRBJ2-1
CASSLTSGNNEQFF
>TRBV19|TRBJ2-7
CASRDYSYEQYF
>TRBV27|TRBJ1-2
CASSLSTGGYGYTF
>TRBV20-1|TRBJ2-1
CSAGANEQFF
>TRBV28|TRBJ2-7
CASSFWDRAHEQYF
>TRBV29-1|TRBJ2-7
CSVVGQASYEQYF
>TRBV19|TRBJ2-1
CATSGGSSYNEQFF
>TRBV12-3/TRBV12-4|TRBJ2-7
CASSPQGANDEQYF
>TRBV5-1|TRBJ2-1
CASSMSGSYNEQFF
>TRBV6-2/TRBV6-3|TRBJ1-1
CASSYSRANTEAFF
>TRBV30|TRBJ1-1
CAWDRVGTTEAFF
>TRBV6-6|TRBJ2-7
CASTPTPGTYEQYF
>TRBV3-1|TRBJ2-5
CASSQGMGYQETQYF
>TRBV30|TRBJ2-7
CAWSGQGTYEQYF
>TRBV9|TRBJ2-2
CASSVEGTQTGELFF
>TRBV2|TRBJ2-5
CASSSGTSGAAETQYF
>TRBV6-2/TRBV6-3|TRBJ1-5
CATSWGSNQPQHF
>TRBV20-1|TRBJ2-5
CSAQSGAQETQYF
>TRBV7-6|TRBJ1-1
CASSLRTGGLGTEAFF
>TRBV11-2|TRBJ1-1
CASSLVVSEAFF
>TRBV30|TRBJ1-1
CAWSVLSGGANTEAFF
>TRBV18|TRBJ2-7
CASSPTSFDYEQYF
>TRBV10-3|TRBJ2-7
CAGGQGARQYF
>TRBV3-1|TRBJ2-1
CASSQVITGLADNEQFF
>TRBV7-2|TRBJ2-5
CASSPRALGEETQYF
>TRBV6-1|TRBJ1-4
CASSEAGRLFF
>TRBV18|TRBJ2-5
CASSAGETQYF
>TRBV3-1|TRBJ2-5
CASSRNVGVQETQYF
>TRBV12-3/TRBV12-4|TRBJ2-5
CASSNYVRETQYF
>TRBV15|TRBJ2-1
CATRDAGQYDNEQFF
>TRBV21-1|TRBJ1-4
CAEPNEKLFF
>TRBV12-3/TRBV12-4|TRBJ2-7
CASSPGQVSYEQYF
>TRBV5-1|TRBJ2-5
CASSFFPGSGHNQETQYF
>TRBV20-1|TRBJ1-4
CSASGWGNEKLFF
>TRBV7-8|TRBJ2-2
CASSLRRASGGGELFF
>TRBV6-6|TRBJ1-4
CASSYPGQGGEKLFF
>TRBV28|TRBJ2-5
CASSLASRPETQYF
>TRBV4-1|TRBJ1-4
CASSQPTGGREKLFF
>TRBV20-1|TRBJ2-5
CSAGDLKETQYF
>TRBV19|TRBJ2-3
CASSISAGDTDTQYF
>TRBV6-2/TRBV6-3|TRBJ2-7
CASSYPPHYEQYF
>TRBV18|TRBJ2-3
CASSPRLAGGTTGDTQYF